This entry concerns a single T cell receptor (beta chain). V was pared by 0 bases and J by 1 base, with 10 bases between. The germline CDR1 and CDR2 sequences are SGHRS and YFSETQ. This CDR3 comprises 15 residues. Data came from immunoSEQ multiplex PCR; TCRdb stores just in-frame clones and leaves some out. The sample includes 200,000 to 250,000 clones, over 70% of them seen just once. These data originate in a study of blood T cell repertoires in COVID-19. This receptor was taken from a woman aged 30 to 39 who had been exposed to COVID-19. The chain links TRBV5-1 to TRBJ1-1; maybe TRBD1 (6 bases). The sequenced sample consisted of PBMCs or T cells enriched from blood (not recorded which). CDR3 DNA: TGCGCCAGCAGCTTGGTAGCACAGGGGAACACTGAAGCTTTCTTT. Translation: CASSLVAQGNTEAFF.